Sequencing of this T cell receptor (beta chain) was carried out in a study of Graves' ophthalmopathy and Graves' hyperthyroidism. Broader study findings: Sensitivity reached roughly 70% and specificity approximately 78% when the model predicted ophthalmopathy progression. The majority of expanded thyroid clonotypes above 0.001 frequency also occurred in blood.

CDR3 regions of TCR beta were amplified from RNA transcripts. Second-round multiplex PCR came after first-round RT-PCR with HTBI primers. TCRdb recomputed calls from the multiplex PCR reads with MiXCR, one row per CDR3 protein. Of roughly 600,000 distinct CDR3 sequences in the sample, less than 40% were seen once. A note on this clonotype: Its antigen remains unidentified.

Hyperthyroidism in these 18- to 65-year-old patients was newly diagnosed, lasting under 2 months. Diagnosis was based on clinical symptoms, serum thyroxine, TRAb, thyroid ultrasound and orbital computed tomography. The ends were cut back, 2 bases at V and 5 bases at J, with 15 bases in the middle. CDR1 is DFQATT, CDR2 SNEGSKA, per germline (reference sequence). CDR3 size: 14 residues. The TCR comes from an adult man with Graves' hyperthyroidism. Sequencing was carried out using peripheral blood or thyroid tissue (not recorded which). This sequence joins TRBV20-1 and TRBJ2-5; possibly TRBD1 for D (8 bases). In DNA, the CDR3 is TGCAGTGCTAGACAGGGGGCGGGGGTGGAGACCCAGTACTTC. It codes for CSARQGAGVETQYF.